Shown below are 3 T cell receptor beta chains from a single sample sequenced in a study of control samples from healthy donors and cancer patients (TCRdb year 2020). The method was the immunoSEQ multiplex PCR assay. This immuneACCESS table, as held by TCRdb, lists in-frame sequences with V and J called but not all clones. Of the missing ones, under half trace to an unresolved V gene in checked studies; the others have no known cause. Across this sample there are 100,000 to 120,000 clones, with 83% seen only once. The ten biggest clones cover roughly an eighth of the sample. Sequencing was done on a sample of blood. The receptor source for this set is a woman between 50 and 59 years old in good health.

The chain combines TRBV20-1 with TRBJ1-1; D ambiguous. Trimming took off 2 bases at V and 8 bases at J, with 9 bases between the two ends. Germline lookup yields CDR1 DFQATT and CDR2 SNEGSKA (reference sequence). This CDR3 region has 11 residues. The CDR3 sequence is CSARRTGEAFF. In DNA form, the CDR3 reads TGCAGTGCTAGAAGGACGGGAGAAGCTTTCTTT.

The V gene is TRBV7-2, the J gene TRBJ2-3; 11 bases agree with TRBD2. Germline lookup yields CDR1 SGHTA and CDR2 FQGNSA. This CDR3 has 16 amino acids. Germline trimming cut 3 bases from V and 5 bases from J; bases unmatched to any gene: 7. The CDR3 region is CASSLGLADGGDTQYF. The CDR3 DNA is TGTGCCAGCAGCTTGGGACTAGCGGACGGGGGAGATACGCAGTATTTT. Filled out from reference TRBV7-2 and TRBJ2-3, the complete variable domain reads GAGVSQSPSNKVTEKGKDVELRCDPISGHTALYWYRQSLGQGLEFLIYFQGNSAPDKSGLPSDRFSAERTGGSVSTLTIQRTQQEDSAVYLCASSLGLADGGDTQYFGPGTRLTVL.

The chain carries TRBV27 and TRBJ2-5; tentative D call: TRBD2 (5 bases). Germline V gives CDR1 MNHEY, CDR2 SMNVEV (reference sequence). This CDR3 comprises 15 residues. V was shortened by 0 bases and J by 1 base, with 9 bases between the two germline ends. The DNA of the CDR3 is TGTGCCAGCAGTTTATCGCGGGCCAGCCAAGAGACCCAGTACTTC. As protein: CASSLSRASQETQYF.